A single sample is the source of the 4 T cell receptor beta chains below, sequenced in a study of early T cells in non-severe SARS-CoV-2 infection. TCRdb itself ran the 5' RACE reads through MiXCR, one entry per CDR3 protein. The sample includes 60,000 or so distinct CDR3 sequences, around 12% seen only once; the top ten take over 1.2%. This sample comprised whole blood, obtained at baseline. These receptors came from an adult who was a healthcare worker with PCR-confirmed SARS-CoV-2 infection or an uninfected control (not recorded which).

Worth noting for this clonotype: The junction departs from the called germline gene at one end, perhaps through a read error. The chain recombines TRBV12-3 or TRBV12-4 with TRBJ2-3; 12 positions match TRBD2. The CDR3 runs 15 residues. The DNA for the CDR3 is TGTTCCAGCAGGCCTAGCGGGGGGGCGAAAGATACGCAGTATTTT. Protein product: CSSRPSGGAKDTQYF.

This clonotype was observed at least ten times. The chain uses TRBV5-4 and TRBJ2-2; 11 nucleotides align to TRBD2. The CDR3 covers 16 residues. After removal of 0 bases from V and 4 bases from J, the junction contained 2 bases not matched to a gene. The V gene's germline CDR1 is SGHNT and CDR2 YYREEE (reference sequence). The CDR3 loop reads CASSLGLAGFTGELFF. CDR3 DNA: TGTGCCAGCAGCTTGGGACTAGCGGGATTCACCGGGGAGCTGTTTTTT.

This clonotype was seen a handful of times. This rearrangement joins TRBV19 to TRBJ2-3; 9 nucleotides agree with TRBD1. Per the germline V gene, CDR1 is LNHDA and CDR2 is SQIVND (reference sequence). CDR3 length: 17 amino acids. Unmatched junction bases numbered 7, after V lost 0 bases and J lost 3 bases. The CDR3 region has the DNA TGTGCCAGTAGTATAGACACGCCGGGACAGGGAACAGATACGCAGTATTTT. Its translation is CASSIDTPGQGTDTQYF.

The sample holds a few counts of this clonotype. This chain connects TRBV21-1 to TRBJ2-5; TRBD1, as called in the table, went unchecked against the DNA. TRBV21-1 is a documented pseudogene. There are 12 residues in the CDR3. CDR3 sequence (DNA): TGTGCCAGCAGCACCGGGCAAGAGACCCAGTACTTC. Translated, it gives CASSTGQETQYF.